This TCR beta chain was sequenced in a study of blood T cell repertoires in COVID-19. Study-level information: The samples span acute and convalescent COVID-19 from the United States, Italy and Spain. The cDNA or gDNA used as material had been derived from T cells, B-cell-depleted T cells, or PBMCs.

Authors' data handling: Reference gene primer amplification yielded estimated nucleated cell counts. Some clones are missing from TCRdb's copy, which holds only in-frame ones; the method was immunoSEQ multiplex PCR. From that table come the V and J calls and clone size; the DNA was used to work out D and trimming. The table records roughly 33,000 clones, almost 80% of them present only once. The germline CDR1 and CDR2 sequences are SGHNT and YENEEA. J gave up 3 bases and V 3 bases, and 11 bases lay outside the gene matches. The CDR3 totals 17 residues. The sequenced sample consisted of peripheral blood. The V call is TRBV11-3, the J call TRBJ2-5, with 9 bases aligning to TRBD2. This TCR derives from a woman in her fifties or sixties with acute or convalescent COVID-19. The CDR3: CASSLGLAGNKKETQYF. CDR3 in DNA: TGTGCCAGCAGCTTGGGCCTAGCGGGGAACAAAAAAGAGACCCAGTACTTC.